This T cell receptor (beta chain) is drawn from a study of T cell repertoires in cytomegalovirus infection. At the level of the study: Indications of both CMV infection and matching HLA type were provided by public TCR beta signatures.

On this clonotype itself: What it recognizes is unknown. A junction end diverges from the germline sequence, so it may reflect a read error.

CDR1 and CDR2 (germline): SNHLY, FYNNEI. The CDR3 contains 10 residues. TCRdb independently ran MiXCR on the reads; one entry per CDR3 protein. This table holds 700,000 to 950,000 distinct CDR3 sequences, approximately 32% found once. The receptor was derived from a human donor in good health (CMV status not recorded). Some clones in this sample may be carry-over from other donors' samples. This chain uses TRBV2 with TRBJ1-2; D uncertain. Sequences were derived from cultured CD8+ T cells from PBMCs, sampled from culture after CMV antigen stimulation. The CDR3 DNA is TGTGCCAGCAGTGAGGAGCGGCGAGATTTC. This translates into CASSEERRDF. Based on the CDR3 plus reference TRBV2 and TRBJ1-2, the full variable domain is EPEVTQTPSHQVTQMGQEVILRCVPISNHLYFYWYRQILGQKVEFLVSFYNNEISEKSEIFDDQFSVERPDGSNFTLKIRSTKLEDSAMYFCASSEERRDFGSGTRLTVV.